This T cell receptor beta chain comes out of a study of beta chain features in type 1 diabetes. Study information: What patients shared with healthy donors was a similar profile of age, gender and cell yields.

Blood was collected once per donor into heparin, averaging around 0.11 L. The germline V gene encodes CDR1 SNHLY and CDR2 FYNNEI. V lost 4 bases to trimming and J lost 9 bases, with 15 bases between them. This CDR3 is built from 13 residues. Study observations and caveats: Cells expressing TCR highly could be over-represented by cDNA sequencing.

TCRB transcripts that were expressed got sequenced, as all of the isolated RNA had been reverse transcribed. The repertoire was sequenced with immunoSEQ multiplex PCR; TCRdb's copy has only in-frame clones and lacks some. The table has about 240,000 clones, around a quarter seen once. As regards this clone: Its antigen is unknown.

This rearrangement joins TRBV2 to TRBJ2-5; TRBD2 is a possible D gene (5 bases). The source of this sequence is a man aged 25 to 45 in good health. Sequenced sample: central memory CD4+ T cells from blood. The CDR3 bases are TGTGCCAGCAGTGCAGCCGACGGGGTGTCCCAGTACTTC. Protein product: CASSAADGVSQYF.